The 21 T cell receptor beta chains in this list originate from one sample, sequenced in a study of cytomegalovirus exposure and HLA in healthy donors. Sequenced by immunoSEQ multiplex PCR; TCRdb stores in-frame clones only, minus some. The data show just over 80,000 clones, around 96% seen once. Input material: PBMCs. These receptors were taken from a woman aged 18 to 35 in good health and CMV-seronegative.

J is TRBJ1-5 and V is TRBV4-1; D is unresolved. This CDR3 is built from 14 residues. Germline loops: CDR1 MGHRA, CDR2 YSYEKL. V lost 1 base, J lost 4 bases, and 8 bases lay in between. The CDR3 region has the DNA TGCGCCAGCAGCCAAGCGGGCGGGAATCAGCCCCAGCATTTT. Amino acid sequence: CASSQAGGNQPQHF.

V is TRBV15 and J is TRBJ1-1; 7 positions match TRBD1. From germline, CDR1 is LNHNV and CDR2 YYDKDF (reference sequence). The CDR3 has 13 amino acids. Germline trimming cut 8 bases from V and 2 bases from J; bases unmatched to any gene: 5. For the CDR3, the DNA is TGTGCCACCCAGGGGGAAACTAACACTGAAGCTTTCTTT. It encodes CATQGETNTEAFF.

The chain is built from TRBV6-5 and TRBJ1-1; 9 bases line up with TRBD1. The CDR3 has 15 residues. Trimming took 2 bases from V and 4 from J; bases not matched to a gene: 5. Germline V gene data show CDR1 as MNHEY and CDR2 as SVGAGI. The CDR3 spells CASSYGQGFGTEAFF. CDR3 sequence (DNA): TGTGCCAGCAGTTACGGACAGGGGTTCGGCACTGAAGCTTTCTTT.

The chain combines TRBV10-1 with TRBJ2-7, with 12 bases lining up with TRBD1. V lost 3 bases and J lost 5; bases outside the gene matches: 5. Germline V gene data show CDR1 as WNHNN and CDR2 as SYGVQD (reference sequence). CDR3 length equals 15 residues. The CDR3 loop reads CASSDPGQGANEQYF. In nucleotides, the CDR3 is TGCGCCAGCAGTGACCCGGGACAGGGGGCCAACGAGCAGTACTTC.

The genes are TRBV27 and TRBJ2-7; TRBD2 aligns across 11 bases. J gave up 5 bases and V 6 bases, and 12 bases lay outside the gene matches. The CDR3 sequence is 16 residues long. Per germline, CDR1 MNHEY and CDR2 SMNVEV (reference sequence). As DNA, the CDR3 is TGTGCCAGCAGCACCTCTGCTAGCGGGAGGAAGAACGAGCAGTACTTC. Amino acid sequence: CASSTSASGRKNEQYF.

The chain combines TRBV6-1 with TRBJ2-7, with D hard to call. CDR3 length: 11 residues. V dropped 8 bases and J dropped 3 bases, with 8 bases sitting between them. Looked up from germline, CDR1 is MNHNS and CDR2 is SASEGT. This chain's CDR3 is CASGHLYEQYF. The CDR3 nucleotides read TGTGCCAGCGGCCACCTCTACGAGCAGTACTTC.

V is TRBV6-1 and J is TRBJ2-7, with 8 positions matching TRBD1. Per the germline V gene, CDR1 is MNHNS and CDR2 is SASEGT. This CDR3 comprises 12 residues. V shed 6 bases, J shed 2 bases, and the junction held 0 bases outside the gene matches. The CDR3 DNA follows: TGTGCCAGCAGGGACAGGGCCTACGAGCAGTACTTC. The encoded protein is CASRDRAYEQYF.

The chain links TRBV19 to TRBJ2-6; D is perhaps TRBD2 (5 bases). Trimming pared 3 bases from V and 0 bases from J, leaving 6 bases between. Per germline, CDR1 LNHDA and CDR2 SQIVND (reference sequence). The CDR3 runs to 15 residues. The CDR3 bases are TGTGCCAGTAGTATGGACTTCTCTGGGGCCAACGTCCTGACTTTC. Its translation is CASSMDFSGANVLTF.

This clone was observed a single time. The chain links TRBV18 to TRBJ1-5, with TRBD1 matching 8 bases. The V and J ends lost 4 bases and 4 bases, in that order; junction bases with no gene match: 15. This CDR3 is 18 amino acids long. Germline loops: CDR1 KGHSH, CDR2 LQKENI. Here the CDR3 reads CASSQTPTQGAGNQPQHF. The CDR3 DNA reads as TGTGCCAGCTCACAAACTCCAACTCAGGGGGCAGGAAATCAGCCCCAGCATTTT.

The chain links TRBV28 to TRBJ2-7; 14 bases fit TRBD2. The V segment lost 8 bases and the J segment 3 bases; nucleotides outside the gene matches: 12. CDR3 length equals 17 residues. Germline-derived CDR1 and CDR2 are MDHEN and SYDVKM. The CDR3 sequence: CASCPGTSGRMRYEQYF. CDR3 sequence (DNA): TGTGCCAGCTGTCCCGGGACTAGCGGGAGAATGCGCTACGAGCAGTACTTC.

The J gene is TRBJ2-5, the V gene TRBV7-2; D uncertain. There are 12 residues in the CDR3. Trimming shortened V by 5 bases and J by 4 bases, and 8 bases separated the two germline ends. Germline V gene data show CDR1 as SGHTA and CDR2 as FQGNSA. The CDR3 protein is CASSRAVETQYF. CDR3 DNA sequence: TGTGCCAGCAGCCGCGCGGTAGAGACCCAGTACTTC.

The V call is TRBV29-1, the J call TRBJ2-5; 9 positions agree with TRBD2. J gave up 2 bases and V 4 bases, and 5 bases lay outside the gene matches. The CDR3 has 14 amino acids. Per germline, CDR1 SQVTM and CDR2 ANQGSEA. CDR3 sequence (DNA): TGCAGCGTTGGCTTAGCGGGAGTGCAAGAGACCCAGTACTTC. Protein: CSVGLAGVQETQYF.

V gene TRBV5-1 combines with J gene TRBJ2-1; D perhaps matches TRBD2 (6 bases). The CDR3 has 19 residues. V lost 0 bases to trimming and J lost 0 bases, with 19 bases between them. Per germline, CDR1 SGHRS and CDR2 YFSETQ. The CDR3 DNA is TGCGCCAGCAGCTTGGTGGGGACTTCCTTCTCCCTCTCCTACAATGAGCAGTTCTTC. It yields the protein CASSLVGTSFSLSYNEQFF.

The chain joins TRBV7-8 to TRBJ2-7, with D maybe TRBD1 (6 bases). V was trimmed by 0 bases and J by 3 bases, leaving 12 bases between them. Germline loops: CDR1 SGHVS, CDR2 FQNEAQ. The CDR3 runs to 15 residues. The CDR3 sequence: CASSLAGQGFYEQYF. CDR3 sequence (DNA): TGTGCCAGCAGCTTAGCGGGACAAGGCTTCTACGAGCAGTACTTC.

The chain employs TRBV7-8 and TRBJ2-7, with TRBD2 identical over 13 bases. The CDR3 runs 15 residues. Germline assignment: CDR1 SGHVS and CDR2 FQNEAQ. V trimming: 4 bases; J trimming: 3 bases; junction bases outside the gene matches: 3. The CDR3 loop is CASSWTSGSIYEQYF. CDR3 nucleotides: TGTGCCAGCAGCTGGACTAGCGGGAGTATCTACGAGCAGTACTTC.

V gene TRBV2 combines with J gene TRBJ1-1; D may be TRBD1 (6 bases). Trimming took off 1 base at V and 6 bases at J, with 15 bases between the two ends. This CDR3 spans 15 amino acids. CDR1 and CDR2 (germline): SNHLY, FYNNEI. CDR3 region: CASSEETGRAAEAFF. As DNA, the CDR3 is TGTGCCAGCAGTGAAGAAACAGGGAGGGCGGCTGAAGCTTTCTTT.

The rearrangement uses TRBV27 and TRBJ2-2; D remains unclear. The germline CDR1 and CDR2 sequences are MNHEY and SMNVEV (reference sequence). V was shortened by 6 bases and J by 7 bases, with 9 bases between the two germline ends. The CDR3 totals 12 residues. CDR3 sequence: CASSRLVGELFF. In nucleotides, the CDR3 is TGTGCCAGCAGCCGTCTAGTCGGGGAGCTGTTTTTT.

V is TRBV19 and J is TRBJ2-1; TRBD1 matches at 9 bases. The germline V gene encodes CDR1 LNHDA and CDR2 SQIVND (reference sequence). The CDR3 contains 14 residues. V trimming: 9 bases; J trimming: 10 bases; junction bases outside the gene matches: 13. The CDR3 sequence: CASNSGTGFGEQFF. CDR3 bases: TGTGCCAGCAACTCCGGGACAGGGTTTGGGGAGCAGTTCTTC.

The J gene is TRBJ2-7, the V gene TRBV28; weak D call: TRBD1 (6 bases). V was clipped by 4 bases and J by 2 bases, with 27 bases between them. Germline CDR1 MDHEN, CDR2 SYDVKM. CDR3 size: 19 residues. The chain's CDR3 is CASSSKGGTKWTWTYEQYF. CDR3 coding DNA: TGTGCCAGCAGTTCAAAAGGGGGTACCAAGTGGACTTGGACCTACGAGCAGTACTTC.

This rearrangement joins TRBV2 to TRBJ2-3, with 9 bases aligning to TRBD2. V shed 10 bases and J 2 bases; nucleotides not matched to a gene: 7. Germline CDR1 SNHLY, CDR2 FYNNEI. This CDR3 comprises 14 residues. The CDR3 DNA reads TGTGCCACCAAGACTAGCGGCAACACAGATACGCAGTATTTT. As protein: CATKTSGNTDTQYF.

The V gene is TRBV4-1, the J gene TRBJ2-1; 14 positions agree with TRBD2. Germline V gene sequence: CDR1 MGHRA, CDR2 YSYEKL. The length of the CDR3 is 18 residues. V lost 0 bases, J lost 2 bases, and 3 bases stayed unmatched. CDR3 bases: TGCGCCAGCAGCCAAGAGGGACTAGCGGGAGCACCCTACAATGAGCAGTTCTTC. The encoded protein is CASSQEGLAGAPYNEQFF.